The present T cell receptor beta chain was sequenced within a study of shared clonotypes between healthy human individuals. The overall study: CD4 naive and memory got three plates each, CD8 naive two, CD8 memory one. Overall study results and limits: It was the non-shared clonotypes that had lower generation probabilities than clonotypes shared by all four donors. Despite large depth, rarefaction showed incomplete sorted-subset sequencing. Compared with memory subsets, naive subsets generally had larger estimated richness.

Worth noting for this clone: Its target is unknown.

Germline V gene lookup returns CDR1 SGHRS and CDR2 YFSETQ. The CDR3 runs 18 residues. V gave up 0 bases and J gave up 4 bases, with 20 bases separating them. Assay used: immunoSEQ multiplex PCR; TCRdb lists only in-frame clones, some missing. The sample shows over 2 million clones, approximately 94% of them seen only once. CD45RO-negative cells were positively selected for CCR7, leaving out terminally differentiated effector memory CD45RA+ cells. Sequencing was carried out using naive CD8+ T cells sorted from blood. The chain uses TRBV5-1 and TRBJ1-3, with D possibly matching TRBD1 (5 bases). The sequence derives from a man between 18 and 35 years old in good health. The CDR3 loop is CASSLVGQGPPKGNTIYF. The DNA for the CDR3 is TGCGCCAGCAGCTTGGTCGGGCAGGGCCCCCCTAAGGGAAACACCATATATTTT.